A selection of T cell receptor beta chains follows, all from one sample in a study of blood T cell repertoires in COVID-19. Repertoires were generated with immunoSEQ multiplex PCR, while TCRdb's copy carries only in-frame clones and drops some. The sample includes approximately 340,000 clones, about 89% of them seen just once. Sequenced: PBMCs or T cells enriched from blood (not recorded which). These receptors all stem from a woman between 40 and 50 years old who had been exposed to COVID-19. CDR3s include the opening cysteine and the closing phenylalanine or tryptophan. Fields, in order: D gene, V gene, clone size, J gene, CDR3 DNA, CDR3 protein. D genes are given only for firm matches. Clone size is stated in some rows and not others, as once, few, many or a class when expanded.

-	TRBV7-2	-	TRBJ2-1	TGTGCCAGCAGCTCCCGGACAAGCTACAATGAGCAGTTCTTC	CASSSRTSYNEQFF
-	TRBV7-9	-	TRBJ2-7	TGTGCCAGCAGCCCCGTTCCTGATGCAAGGGGTATCCTCGAGTACTTC	CASSPVPDARGILEYF
-	TRBV18	-	TRBJ2-2	TGTGCCAGCTTCCAAACAGGGCCGAACACCGGGGAGCTGTTTTTT	CASFQTGPNTGELFF
TRBD1	TRBV18	-	TRBJ2-7	TGTGCCAGCTCTTCCGGACAGGGTGAGTCCTACGAGCAGTACTTC	CASSSGQGESYEQYF
TRBD1	TRBV4-3	once	TRBJ1-1	TGCGCCAGCAGCCAATGGACAGGGCCGAGGGCTGAAGCTTTCTTT	CASSQWTGPRAEAFF
-	TRBV7-9	-	TRBJ1-1	TGTGCCAGCAGCGCTCAGGGAGGAAACACTGAAGCTTTCTTT	CASSAQGGNTEAFF
-	TRBV24-1	-	TRBJ2-2	TGTGCCACCACAACAGGGACCGGGGAGCTGTTTTTT	CATTTGTGELFF
-	TRBV23-1	-	TRBJ1-5	TGCGCCAGCAGTCAATGTATTCGGCCCTCAGCGGGAAATCAGCCCCAGCATTTT	CASSQCIRPSAGNQPQHF
TRBD2	TRBV4-3	once	TRBJ2-7	TGCGCCAGCAGCCAAGAGGGACTAGCGGCTTACGAGCAGTACTTC	CASSQEGLAAYEQYF
TRBD1	TRBV6-5	few	TRBJ1-5	TGTGCCAGCAGTAGGACAGGGGATAGCAATCAGCCCCAGCATTTT	CASSRTGDSNQPQHF
TRBD1	TRBV10-2	-	TRBJ1-5	TGCGCCAGCAAATCGCAGGGGGATCAGCCCCAGCATTTT	CASKSQGDQPQHF
-	TRBV7-2	-	TRBJ2-3	TGTGCCAGCACCAAAATAAGACTAGTGAGGGATACGCAGTATTTT	CASTKIRLVRDTQYF
TRBD1	TRBV7-9	-	TRBJ1-6	TGTGCCAGCAGCTTTGGGACAGGGAATTCACCCCTCCACTTT	CASSFGTGNSPLHF
-	TRBV5-6	-	TRBJ1-2	TGTGCCAGCAGCTTTGAGAGGGTGGGAGGGGACGGCTACACCTTC	CASSFERVGGDGYTF
-	TRBV6-5	-	TRBJ1-2	TGTGCCAGCTCACCAGGGACTAACTATGGCTACACCTTC	CASSPGTNYGYTF
-	TRBV6-5	-	TRBJ1-1	TGTGCCAGCAGGCCCCTCGGCACTGAAGCTTTCTTT	CASRPLGTEAFF
TRBD1	TRBV7-9	-	TRBJ2-3	TGTGCCAGCAGGACGTGGACAGTAGGGACAGGCACAGATACGCAGTATTTT	CASRTWTVGTGTDTQYF
-	TRBV19	-	TRBJ2-3	TGTGCCAGTAGTATCGGAGGACTCAGCACAGATACGCAGTATTTT	CASSIGGLSTDTQYF
-	TRBV20-1	-	TRBJ1-1	TGCAGTGGGCGGCTGAACACTGAAGCTTTCTTT	CSGRLNTEAFF